Shown below are 14 T cell receptor beta chains from a single sample sequenced in a study of vaccination and CD4 T cells after COVID-19 (dated by TCRdb to 2022 to 2024). Library method: PCR. The run used an Illumina iSeq 100. DNA from cultured CD4+ T cells underwent TCR sequencing with the Oncomine TCR Beta short-read assay at the Johns Hopkins FTIC core. The public reads were quality trimmed at Q25 with fastp and then assembled into clones with MiXCR by TCRdb, keeping productive beta chains. One record per CDR3 amino acid sequence lists the most common genes and DNA. The sample table lists tens of thousands of distinct CDR3 sequences, 65% to 80% of them with a count of one. Together, the top ten hold approximately 3.7% of the sample. The treatment or condition tag for this specimen amounts to: roughly 11-day PBMC culture with coronavirus spike peptide pools or control peptides (ViraFEST assay). Their recognized antigens are unknown.

Source material: CD4+ T cells from blood, cultured in vitro. The origin of the receptors is a human donor who had recovered from COVID-19.

This clonotype has only one observation. The chain recombines TRBV30 with TRBJ1-5, with TRBD1 matching 7 bases. Germline lookup yields CDR1 GTSNPN and CDR2 SVGIG (reference sequence). The ends lost 2 bases at V and 9 bases at J; junction bases unmatched: 4. The CDR3 runs to 12 residues. CDR3 nucleotide sequence: TGTGCCTGGAGTCAACGACAGGGGCCCCAGCATTTT. As protein: CAWSQRQGPQHF.

This chain links TRBV2 with TRBJ1-5, with a tentative D call TRBD1 (6 bases). This CDR3 comprises 14 residues. Germline-derived CDR1 and CDR2 are SNHLY and FYNNEI. V was pared by 4 bases and J by 3 bases, with 10 bases between. CDR3 in DNA: TGTGCCAGCAGTGCTACAGGGTACAATCAGCCCCAGCATTTT. Amino acid sequence: CASSATGYNQPQHF.

The chain is built from TRBV10-3 and TRBJ2-7; 13 bases line up with TRBD2. This CDR3 is 16 amino acids long. CDR1 is ENHRY, CDR2 SYGVKD, per germline. V lost 6 bases and J lost 6; bases outside the gene matches: 11. The CDR3 DNA reads as TGTGCCATCAGGCCCCAGGGACTAGCGGGAAAAGGCGAGCAGTACTTC. It is translated as CAIRPQGLAGKGEQYF.

This clonotype appeared a few times. The genes are TRBV10-3 and TRBJ1-2, with D possibly matching TRBD1 (5 bases). The CDR3 sequence is 13 residues long. Trimming cost V 3 bases and J 2 bases, with 7 bases left between them. CDR1 is ENHRY and CDR2 is SYGVKD in the germline V gene. CDR3 loop: CAISDRANYGYTF. The CDR3 DNA reads TGTGCCATCAGTGACAGGGCAAACTATGGCTACACCTTC.

This chain uses TRBV28 with TRBJ1-1; 7 nucleotides line up with TRBD1. Germline lookup yields CDR1 MDHEN and CDR2 SYDVKM. The CDR3 covers 16 residues. With 4 bases clipped from V and 0 bases from J, the junction kept 8 bases outside the gene matches. Here the CDR3 reads CASSSPRGTVNTEAFF. CDR3 in DNA: TGTGCCAGCAGTTCACCCAGGGGGACGGTGAACACTGAAGCTTTCTTT.

The J gene is TRBJ1-2, the V gene TRBV7-3; 9 nucleotides agree with TRBD1. Losses at the gene ends were 4 bases for V and 7 bases for J; bases not matched to a gene: 4. Per the germline V gene, CDR1 is SGHTA and CDR2 is FQGTGA. The length of the CDR3 is 13 residues. This CDR3 is CASSSGQGIGYTF. In nucleotides, the CDR3 is TGTGCCAGCAGCTCCGGACAGGGGATTGGCTACACCTTC.

This clonotype was counted between two and nine times. CDR3 bases: TGTGCCAGCACCGACGACCTTTTTCAGCCCCAGCATTTT. This codes for CASTDDLFQPQHF. The rearrangement uses TRBV6-2 or TRBV6-3 and TRBJ1-5; D gene uncertain. Germline V gene data show CDR1 as MNHEY and CDR2 as SVGEGT. The V and J ends lost 7 bases and 6 bases respectively, with 13 bases between them. This CDR3 spans 13 amino acids.

The chain couples TRBV7-2 to TRBJ1-6, with D perhaps TRBD1 (6 bases). CDR1 and CDR2 from the germline V gene are SGHTA and FQGNSA. CDR3 length: 15 residues. Trimming stripped 0 bases from V and 3 bases from J, with 6 bases between. DNA of the CDR3: TGTGCCAGCAGCTTAGCAGGGGGCTATAATTCACCCCTCCACTTT. This translates into CASSLAGGYNSPLHF.

The chain joins TRBV19 to TRBJ1-1, with 9 nucleotides matching TRBD1. With 3 bases clipped from V and 4 bases from J, the junction kept 3 bases outside the gene matches. The CDR3 runs to 14 residues. The germline V gene encodes CDR1 LNHDA and CDR2 SQIVND (reference sequence). The CDR3 loop is CASSIQDRGTEAFF. CDR3 DNA: TGTGCCAGTAGTATTCAGGACAGGGGCACTGAAGCTTTCTTT.

This clonotype was counted a few times. The chain links TRBV20-1 to TRBJ2-5; no clear D gene. The CDR3 contains 11 residues. V dropped 1 base and J dropped 6 bases, with 6 bases sitting between them. CDR1 is DFQATT and CDR2 is SNEGSKA in the germline V gene (reference sequence). The CDR3 spells CSARVSQTQYF. In DNA, the CDR3 is TGCAGTGCTAGAGTCAGTCAGACCCAGTACTTC.

The chain links TRBV4-1 to TRBJ2-7, with TRBD2 identical over 8 bases. CDR1 and CDR2 from the germline V gene are MGHRA and YSYEKL. The V and J ends lost 1 base and 2 bases, in that order; junction bases with no gene match: 10. The CDR3 contains 17 residues. The CDR3 region has the DNA TGCGCCAGCAGCCAAGGGTGGCCCCCGGGGGGGGCCTACGAGCAGTACTTC. Its translation: CASSQGWPPGGAYEQYF.

This clonotype turned up a few times. The V and J genes are TRBV6-2 or TRBV6-3 and TRBJ2-2; D possibly matches TRBD1 or TRBD2 (5 bases each). The CDR3 extends over 13 amino acids. In germline, CDR1 is MNHEY, CDR2 SVGEGT. Trimming left V 7 bases short and J 5 bases short, with 11 bases between. CDR3 DNA: TGTGCCAGCACTTGGGGGTATACCGGGGAGCTGTTTTTT. Protein: CASTWGYTGELFF.

The chain links TRBV7-6 to TRBJ1-3; D is ambiguous. Per the germline V gene, CDR1 is SGHVS and CDR2 is FNYEAQ. V shed 4 bases and J shed 0 bases, with 7 bases lying between them. This CDR3 comprises 14 residues. The CDR3 loop is CASSSPHSGNTIYF. The CDR3 DNA sequence: TGTGCCAGCAGCTCCCCGCACTCTGGAAACACCATATATTTT.

This chain uses TRBV9 with TRBJ1-1, with 8 bases that match TRBD1. After removal of 4 bases from V and 7 bases from J, the junction contained 12 bases not matched to a gene. This CDR3 is built from 15 residues. The germline CDR1 and CDR2 sequences are SGDLS and YYNGEE. CDR3 DNA sequence: TGTGCCAGCAGCCCTCGGACAGGGTCTAACGGTGAAGCTTTCTTT. It encodes CASSPRTGSNGEAFF.